A single sample gave rise to the 25 T cell receptor beta chains below, sequenced in a study of shared clonotypes between healthy human individuals. Using immunoSEQ multiplex PCR, the repertoire was profiled, and TCRdb retains in-frame clones only, with some absent. The data show about 2.3 million clones, about nine tenths seen once. The sample comprised naive CD4+ T cells from PBMCs. Subset indicated: CD45RA+ positively selected. The source of these receptors is a man younger than 35 in good health. Some clones in this sample may be carry-over from other donors' samples.

This clone was seen a handful of times. J is TRBJ1-1 and V is TRBV20-1; D is uncertain. The CDR3 has 9 residues. Trimming left V 7 bases short and J 11 bases short, with 11 bases between. Germline CDR1 DFQATT, CDR2 SNEGSKA (reference sequence). CDR3 nucleotides: TGCAGTGTAGCGGCGGGGGCTTTCTTT. It is translated as CSVAAGAFF.

V usage is TRBV19 and J usage is TRBJ2-2; 13 positions agree with TRBD2. Per the germline V gene, CDR1 is LNHDA and CDR2 is SQIVND (reference sequence). The CDR3 has 19 amino acids. The V gene end was trimmed by 5 bases and the J gene end by 0 bases; junction bases not matched to a gene: 9. The CDR3 region has the DNA TGTGCCAGTAGTCCTCGGACTAGCGGGAGTGCAACGAACACCGGGGAGCTGTTTTTT. As protein: CASSPRTSGSATNTGELFF. Supplemented by reference TRBV19 and TRBJ2-2, the full variable domain reads DGGITQSPKYLFRKEGQNVTLSCEQNLNHDAMYWYRQDPGQGLRLIYYSQIVNDFQKGDIAEGYSVSREKKESFPLTVTSAQKNPTAFYLCASSPRTSGSATNTGELFFGEGSRLTVL.

The chain recombines TRBV10-3 with TRBJ2-2, with a tentative D call TRBD1 (5 bases). The V end was cut by 6 bases, the J end by 1 base, with 12 bases between. The V gene's germline CDR1 is ENHRY and CDR2 SYGVKD. The CDR3 loop spans 15 amino acids. The CDR3 loop is CAIRGTDRNTGELFF. The CDR3 bases are TGTGCCATCAGGGGAACAGACAGGAACACCGGGGAGCTGTTTTTT.

V gene TRBV27 combines with J gene TRBJ2-7, with 9 nucleotides matching TRBD1. CDR1 is MNHEY and CDR2 is SMNVEV in the germline V gene (reference sequence). CDR3 length equals 14 residues. V dropped 5 bases and J dropped 0; count of bases not matched to a gene: 2. CDR3 loop: CASSTGGYSYEQYF. For the CDR3, the DNA is TGTGCCAGCAGTACAGGGGGCTACTCCTACGAGCAGTACTTC.

V and J are TRBV19 and TRBJ2-1, with 12 bases fitting TRBD2. CDR1 and CDR2 from the germline V gene are LNHDA and SQIVND (reference sequence). Trimming took 6 bases from V and 3 from J; bases not matched to a gene: 9. CDR3 length: 17 amino acids. The chain's CDR3 is CASSRSGTSGYYNEQFF. The CDR3 nucleotides are TGTGCCAGTAGCAGAAGTGGGACTAGCGGGTACTACAATGAGCAGTTCTTC. Full variable domain (outside the CDR3, taken from reference TRBV19 and TRBJ2-1): DGGITQSPKYLFRKEGQNVTLSCEQNLNHDAMYWYRQDPGQGLRLIYYSQIVNDFQKGDIAEGYSVSREKKESFPLTVTSAQKNPTAFYLCASSRSGTSGYYNEQFFGPGTRLTVL.

The rearrangement links TRBV6-5 to TRBJ1-6; 12 bases agree with TRBD1. Trimming took 0 bases from V and 9 from J; bases not matched to a gene: 3. Germline loops: CDR1 MNHEY, CDR2 SVGAGI. This CDR3 comprises 16 residues. DNA of the CDR3: TGTGCCAGCAGTTACTCGGGACAGGGGGCAATTTCACCCCTCCACTTT. Protein sequence: CASSYSGQGAISPLHF.

For the CDR3, the DNA is TGTGCCAGCAGCAAAGGGGGCCCGCCGAAGGTCTACGAGCAGTACTTC. Its protein product is CASSKGGPPKVYEQYF. V usage is TRBV21-1 and J usage is TRBJ2-7; the table's D call, TRBD1, was not checked against the DNA. TRBV21-1 is listed as a pseudogene. This CDR3 is 16 amino acids long.

The chain's CDR3 is CASSIDGQGYGYTF. The DNA for the CDR3 is TGTGCCAGTAGTATAGACGGACAGGGCTATGGCTACACCTTC. V usage is TRBV19 and J usage is TRBJ1-2, with 8 bases lining up with TRBD1. Trimming removed 0 bases from V and 4 bases from J; junction bases left unmatched: 1. CDR1 LNHDA and CDR2 SQIVND come from the germline V gene (reference sequence). This CDR3 is 14 amino acids long.

The CDR3 bases are TGTGCCAGCAGTTACCGGGGACCTGAAGAGACCCAGTACTTC. Its protein is CASSYRGPEETQYF. The V gene is TRBV6-5, the J gene TRBJ2-5; tentatively, D is TRBD1 or TRBD2 (5 bases each). This CDR3 comprises 14 residues. Trimming stripped 2 bases from V and 3 bases from J, with 10 bases between. Germline CDR1 is MNHEY and CDR2 is SVGAGI.

The chain recombines TRBV10-1 with TRBJ2-1, with D unclear. V gave up 0 bases and J gave up 7 bases, with 10 bases separating them. The CDR3 consists of 14 residues. Germline loops: CDR1 WNHNN, CDR2 SYGVQD (reference sequence). CDR3 in amino acids: CASSESRPWNEQFF. The CDR3, as DNA: TGCGCCAGCAGTGAGTCCCGGCCCTGGAATGAGCAGTTCTTC.

The genes are TRBV9 and TRBJ2-5; the D is unclear. V lost 1 base, J lost 2 bases, and 9 bases lay in between. The V gene's germline CDR1 is SGDLS and CDR2 YYNGEE. This CDR3 contains 14 residues. The DNA for the CDR3 is TGTGCCAGCAGCGTATATTCGTGGCAAGAGACCCAGTACTTC. Translated: CASSVYSWQETQYF.

This chain uses TRBV6-1 with TRBJ1-2; D might be TRBD1 (5 bases). The V gene's germline CDR1 is MNHNS and CDR2 SASEGT. This CDR3 has 13 amino acids. V was clipped by 1 base and J by 8 bases, with 11 bases between them. CDR3 region: CASSEVAGRGYTF. The DNA of the CDR3 is TGTGCCAGCAGTGAAGTGGCAGGGAGGGGCTACACCTTC.

The chain is built from TRBV7-2 and TRBJ2-5; D unresolved. Trimming cost V 7 bases and J 0 bases, with 12 bases left between them. The germline V gene encodes CDR1 SGHTA and CDR2 FQGNSA. This CDR3 spans 14 amino acids. DNA for the CDR3: TGTGCCAGCAAGACTTCCAGAGACCAAGAGACCCAGTACTTC. It translates to CASKTSRDQETQYF.

This clone appeared once. The gene calls are TRBV2 and TRBJ2-7; D possibly corresponds to TRBD1 (6 bases). This CDR3 comprises 14 residues. The germline gives CDR1 SNHLY, CDR2 FYNNEI. The V gene lost 4 bases and the J gene lost 3 bases, with 13 bases spanning the gap. This CDR3 is CASSAQGTLYEQYF. CDR3 nucleotides: TGTGCCAGCAGTGCACAGGGTACCCTCTACGAGCAGTACTTC.

This sequence joins TRBV19 and TRBJ2-1, with D maybe TRBD1 (5 bases). There are 15 residues in the CDR3. Trimming removed 1 base from V and 8 bases from J, with 15 bases in between. Germline CDR1 LNHDA, CDR2 SQIVND (reference sequence). CDR3 in DNA: TGTGCCAGTAGTATAGTTGGGGCATTTGGCGATGAGCAGTTCTTC. Residues: CASSIVGAFGDEQFF.

V and J are TRBV5-5 and TRBJ1-2, with D possibly TRBD1 on 5 matching bases. The CDR3 is 15 amino acids. V was shortened by 4 bases and J by 7 bases, with 20 bases between the two germline ends. The germline V gene has CDR1 SGHKS and CDR2 YYEKEE (reference sequence). The DNA for the CDR3 is TGTGCCAGCAGCCCTAGGGTGGGGCAAGGTGGTGGCTACACCTTC. Its protein is CASSPRVGQGGGYTF.

V gene TRBV9 combines with J gene TRBJ1-2; no definite D call. Trimming left V 3 bases short and J 1 base short, with 22 bases between. Germline loops: CDR1 SGDLS, CDR2 YYNGEE. The CDR3 totals 18 residues. CDR3 sequence: CASSARITTIAFNYGYTF. In DNA, the CDR3 is TGTGCCAGCAGCGCCAGAATTACGACCATAGCCTTTAACTATGGCTACACCTTC.

J is TRBJ2-3 and V is TRBV7-8; 8 positions match TRBD1. With 5 bases clipped from V and 0 bases from J, the junction kept 4 bases outside the gene matches. CDR3 length equals 15 residues. CDR1 and CDR2 from the germline V gene are SGHVS and FQNEAQ. CDR3 protein: CASSIGDRSTDTQYF. CDR3 DNA sequence: TGTGCCAGCAGCATAGGGGACAGGAGCACAGATACGCAGTATTTT.

The chain couples TRBV6-5 to TRBJ1-2; a weak D match, TRBD1 (5 bases). CDR3 size: 14 residues. Germline CDR1 is MNHEY and CDR2 is SVGAGI. V lost 6 bases to trimming and J lost 6 bases, with 17 bases between them. CDR3 sequence reads: CASRNTMGRNGYTF. CDR3 nucleotide sequence: TGTGCCAGCAGGAACACGATGGGGCGTAATGGCTACACCTTC.

Concerning this clone itself: Additional DNA sequences in this sample encode the identical CDR3. The rearrangement links TRBV5-1 to TRBJ1-1; 7 bases are a match to TRBD1. V was clipped by 0 bases and J by 5 bases; unmatched bases: 1. Germline CDR1 SGHRS, CDR2 YFSETQ. This CDR3 spans 13 amino acids. The CDR3 region has the DNA TGCGCCAGCAGCTTGGCGACAGGGACTGAAGCTTTCTTT. This encodes CASSLATGTEAFF. Full variable domain (outside the CDR3, taken from reference TRBV5-1 and TRBJ1-1): KAGVTQTPRYLIKTRGQQVTLSCSPISGHRSVSWYQQTPGQGLQFLFEYFSETQRNKGNFPGRFSGRQFSNSRSEMNVSTLELGDSALYLCASSLATGTEAFFGQGTRLTVV.

A single count supports this clone. This chain joins TRBV27 and TRBJ2-7, with 7 bases that match TRBD2. This CDR3 region has 15 residues. The V gene end was trimmed by 1 base and the J gene end by 5 bases; junction bases not matched to a gene: 8. Germline lookup yields CDR1 MNHEY and CDR2 SMNVEV (reference sequence). DNA of the CDR3: TGTGCCAGCAGTTTATATAGGGGAGGGAGCGACGAGCAGTACTTC. Residues: CASSLYRGGSDEQYF.

The rearrangement joins TRBV9 to TRBJ2-1, with 9 nucleotides matching TRBD1. The CDR3 length is 20 residues. Germline V CDR1 and CDR2: SGDLS, YYNGEE. The junction had 17 bases not matched to a gene; V was cut back by 3 bases and J by 1 base. CDR3 nucleotide sequence: TGTGCCAGCAGCGGTATCCGGGACAGGGTTAGTAGCGGGTCCTACAATGAGCAGTTCTTC. It codes for CASSGIRDRVSSGSYNEQFF. Supplemented by reference TRBV9 and TRBJ2-1, the full variable domain reads DSGVTQTPKHLITATGQRVTLRCSPRSGDLSVYWYQQSLDQGLQFLIQYYNGEERAKGNILERFSAQQFPDLHSELNLSSLELGDSALYFCASSGIRDRVSSGSYNEQFFGPGTRLTVL.

The CDR3 DNA reads TGTGCCAGCTTAACGCTGGGGGCGCCGGGAAATTCACCCCTCCACTTT. Amino acid sequence: CASLTLGAPGNSPLHF. The chain recombines TRBV7-9 with TRBJ1-6; D may be TRBD1 (6 bases). Germline CDR1 reads SEHNR; CDR2 reads FQNEAQ (reference sequence). This CDR3 region has 16 residues. V lost 8 bases and J lost 7, with 21 bases in between.

V gene TRBV28 combines with J gene TRBJ1-1; D is ambiguous. CDR3 size: 15 residues. The V gene's germline CDR1 is MDHEN and CDR2 SYDVKM. Between the trimmed V and J ends, which lost 6 bases and 0 bases, there was a span of 14 bases. Here the CDR3 DNA reads TGTGCCAGCAGCCTAGCTGGAGCTATGAACACTGAAGCTTTCTTT. This sequence encodes CASSLAGAMNTEAFF.

This chain connects TRBV6-1 to TRBJ1-2, with D hard to call. V was cut by 7 bases and J by 6 bases, with 9 bases left in between. The CDR3 is made up of 11 amino acids. Germline CDR1 and CDR2: MNHNS and SASEGT. CDR3 coding DNA: TGTGCCAGCACCCGGCGGGATGGCTACACCTTC. Amino acid sequence: CASTRRDGYTF.